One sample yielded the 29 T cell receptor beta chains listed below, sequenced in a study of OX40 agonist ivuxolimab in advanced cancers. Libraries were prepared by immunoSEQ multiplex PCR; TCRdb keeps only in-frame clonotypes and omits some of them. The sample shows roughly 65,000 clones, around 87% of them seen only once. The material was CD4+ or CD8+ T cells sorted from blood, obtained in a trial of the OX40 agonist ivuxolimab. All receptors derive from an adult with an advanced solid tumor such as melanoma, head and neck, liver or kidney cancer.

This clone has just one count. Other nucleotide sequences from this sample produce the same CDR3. This CDR3 reads CASSLDRSGDEQFF. CDR3 bases: TGTGCCAGCAGCTTAGATCGGAGTGGCGATGAGCAGTTCTTC. This chain connects TRBV7-9 to TRBJ2-1; D ambiguous. The CDR3 is 14 amino acids. V was shortened by 1 base and J by 8 bases, with 12 bases between the two germline ends. Germline CDR1 reads SEHNR; CDR2 reads FQNEAQ (reference sequence).

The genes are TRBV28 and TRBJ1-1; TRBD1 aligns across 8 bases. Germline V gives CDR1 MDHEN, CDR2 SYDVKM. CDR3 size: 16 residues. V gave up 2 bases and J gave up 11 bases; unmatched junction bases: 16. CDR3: CASSLRPRQGAWRAFF. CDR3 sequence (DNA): TGTGCCAGCAGTTTAAGGCCCAGGCAGGGGGCTTGGAGGGCTTTCTTT.

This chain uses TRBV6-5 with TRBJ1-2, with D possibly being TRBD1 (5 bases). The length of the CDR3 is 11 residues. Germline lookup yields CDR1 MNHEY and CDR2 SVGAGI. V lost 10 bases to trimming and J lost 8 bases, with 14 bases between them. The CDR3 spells CATLAGSGYTF. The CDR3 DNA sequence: TGTGCCACCCTCGCAGGGAGCGGCTACACCTTC.

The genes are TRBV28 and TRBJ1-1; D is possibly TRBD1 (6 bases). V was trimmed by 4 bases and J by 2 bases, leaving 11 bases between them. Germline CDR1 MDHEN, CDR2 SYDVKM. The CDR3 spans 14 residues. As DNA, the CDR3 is TGTGCCAGCAGTTCTCCGGACAGAAACACTGAAGCTTTCTTT. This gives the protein CASSSPDRNTEAFF.

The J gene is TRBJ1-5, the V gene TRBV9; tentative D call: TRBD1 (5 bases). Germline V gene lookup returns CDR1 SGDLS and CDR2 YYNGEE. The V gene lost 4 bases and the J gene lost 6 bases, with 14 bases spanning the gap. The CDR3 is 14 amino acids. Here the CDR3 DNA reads TGTGCCAGCAGCTTACAGGATCGGGGTCAGCCCCAGCATTTT. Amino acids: CASSLQDRGQPQHF.

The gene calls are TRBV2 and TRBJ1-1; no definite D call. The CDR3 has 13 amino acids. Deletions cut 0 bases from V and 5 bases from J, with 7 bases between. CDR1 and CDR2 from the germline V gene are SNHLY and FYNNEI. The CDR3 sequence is CASSEALGTEAFF. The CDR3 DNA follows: TGTGCCAGCAGTGAAGCGCTCGGAACTGAAGCTTTCTTT. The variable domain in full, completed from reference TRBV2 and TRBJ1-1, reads EPEVTQTPSHQVTQMGQEVILRCVPISNHLYFYWYRQILGQKVEFLVSFYNNEISEKSEIFDDQFSVERPDGSNFTLKIRSTKLEDSAMYFCASSEALGTEAFFGQGTRLTVV.

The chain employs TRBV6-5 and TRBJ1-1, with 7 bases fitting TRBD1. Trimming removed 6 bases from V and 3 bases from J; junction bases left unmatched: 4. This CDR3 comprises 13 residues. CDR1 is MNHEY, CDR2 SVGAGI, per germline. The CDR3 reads CASRTGRDTEAFF. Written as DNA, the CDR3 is TGTGCCAGCAGGACAGGGAGGGACACTGAAGCTTTCTTT.

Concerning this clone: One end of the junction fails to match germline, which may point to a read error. The CDR3 protein is CASRAGPNNSALHF. CDR3 nucleotide sequence: TGTGCCAGCAGGGCGGGACCGAATAATTCAGCCCTCCACTTT. The chain has TRBV11-3 and TRBJ1-6; a possible D gene is TRBD1 (5 bases). The CDR3 contains 14 residues. CDR1 and CDR2 from the germline V gene are SGHNT and YENEEA.

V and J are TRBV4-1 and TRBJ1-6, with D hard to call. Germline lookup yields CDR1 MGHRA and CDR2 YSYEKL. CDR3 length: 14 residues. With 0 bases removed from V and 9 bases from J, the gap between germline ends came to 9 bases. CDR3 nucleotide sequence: TGCGCCAGCAGCCAAGATCCGGCGCGTTCACCCCTCCACTTT. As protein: CASSQDPARSPLHF.

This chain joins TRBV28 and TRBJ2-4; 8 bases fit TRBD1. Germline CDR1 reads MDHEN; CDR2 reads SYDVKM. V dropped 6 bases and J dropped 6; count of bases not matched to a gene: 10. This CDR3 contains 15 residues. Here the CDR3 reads CASSTGQGWGNIQYF. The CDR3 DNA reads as TGTGCCAGCAGCACAGGACAGGGCTGGGGAAACATTCAGTACTTC. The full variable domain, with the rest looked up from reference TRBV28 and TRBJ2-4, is DVKVTQSSRYLVKRTGEKVFLECVQDMDHENMFWYRQDPGLGLRLIYFSYDVKMKEKGDIPEGYSVSREKKERFSLILESASTNQTSMYLCASSTGQGWGNIQYFGAGTRLSVL.

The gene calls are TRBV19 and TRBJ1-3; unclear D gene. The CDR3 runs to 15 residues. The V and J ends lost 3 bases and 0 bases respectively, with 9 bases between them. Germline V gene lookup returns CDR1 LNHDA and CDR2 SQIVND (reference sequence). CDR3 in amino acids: CASSIAGFSGNTIYF. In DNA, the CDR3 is TGTGCCAGTAGTATCGCCGGGTTCTCTGGAAACACCATATATTTT.

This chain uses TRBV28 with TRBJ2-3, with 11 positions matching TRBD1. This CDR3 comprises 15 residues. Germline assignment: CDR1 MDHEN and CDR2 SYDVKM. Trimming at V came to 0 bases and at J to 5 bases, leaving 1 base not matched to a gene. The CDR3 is CASSLWGQGVDTQYF. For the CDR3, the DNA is TGTGCCAGCAGTTTATGGGGACAGGGGGTAGATACGCAGTATTTT.

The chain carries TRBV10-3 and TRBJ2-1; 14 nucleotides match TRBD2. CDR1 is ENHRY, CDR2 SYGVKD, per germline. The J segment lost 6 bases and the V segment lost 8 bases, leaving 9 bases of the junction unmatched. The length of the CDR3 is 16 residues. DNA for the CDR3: TGTGCCATCGGAGGGACTAGCGGGAGTTTGGGCAATGAGCAGTTCTTC. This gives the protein CAIGGTSGSLGNEQFF.

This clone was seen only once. The CDR3 sequence: CASSPGTRNTGELFF. CDR3 in DNA: TGTGCCAGCAGTCCCGGGACTAGGAACACCGGGGAGCTGTTTTTT. The chain employs TRBV6-1 and TRBJ2-2, with 8 nucleotides matching TRBD2. The J segment lost 1 base and the V segment lost 5 bases, leaving 3 bases of the junction unmatched. The CDR3 has 15 residues. Germline assignment: CDR1 MNHNS and CDR2 SASEGT.

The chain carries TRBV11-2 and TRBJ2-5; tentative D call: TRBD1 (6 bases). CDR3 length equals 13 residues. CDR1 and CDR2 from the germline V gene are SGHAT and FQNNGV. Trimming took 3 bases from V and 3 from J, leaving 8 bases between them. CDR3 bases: TGTGCCAGCAGCTTTTCAGGGGAAGAGACCCAGTACTTC. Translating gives CASSFSGEETQYF.

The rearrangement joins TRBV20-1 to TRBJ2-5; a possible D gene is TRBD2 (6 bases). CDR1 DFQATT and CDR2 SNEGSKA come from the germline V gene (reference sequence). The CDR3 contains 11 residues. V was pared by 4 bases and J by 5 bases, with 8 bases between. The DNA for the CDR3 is TGCAGTGCTACTAGCGAGGAGACCCAGTACTTC. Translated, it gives CSATSEETQYF.

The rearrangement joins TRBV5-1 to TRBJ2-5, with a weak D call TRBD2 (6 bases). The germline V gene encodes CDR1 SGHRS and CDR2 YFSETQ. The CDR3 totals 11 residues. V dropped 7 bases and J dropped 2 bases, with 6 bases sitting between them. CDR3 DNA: TGCGCCAGCCGGGGGCAAGAGACCCAGTACTTC. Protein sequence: CASRGQETQYF.

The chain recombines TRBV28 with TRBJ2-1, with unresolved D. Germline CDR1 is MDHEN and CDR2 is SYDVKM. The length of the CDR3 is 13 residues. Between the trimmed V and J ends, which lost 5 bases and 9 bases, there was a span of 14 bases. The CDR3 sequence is CASSLHLPPEQFF. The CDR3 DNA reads TGTGCCAGCAGTCTACATCTACCGCCTGAGCAGTTCTTC.

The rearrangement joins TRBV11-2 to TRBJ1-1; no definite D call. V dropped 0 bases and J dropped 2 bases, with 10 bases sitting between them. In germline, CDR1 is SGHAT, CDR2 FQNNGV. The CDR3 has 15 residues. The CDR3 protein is CASSLDVGFNTEAFF. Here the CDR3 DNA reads TGTGCCAGCAGCTTAGATGTGGGATTCAACACTGAAGCTTTCTTT.

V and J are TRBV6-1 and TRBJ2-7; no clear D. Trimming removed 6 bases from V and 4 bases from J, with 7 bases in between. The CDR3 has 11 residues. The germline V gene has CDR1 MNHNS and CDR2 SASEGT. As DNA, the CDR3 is TGTGCCAGCAGCGAAATTTACGAGCAGTACTTC. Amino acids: CASSEIYEQYF.

The CDR3 loop is CASSLGGRARDTQYF. As DNA, the CDR3 is TGTGCCAGCAGCTTGGGCGGGAGGGCCAGGGATACGCAGTATTTT. The gene calls are TRBV5-8 and TRBJ2-3; TRBD2 aligns across 9 bases. V lost 0 bases and J lost 6; bases outside the gene matches: 5. The CDR3 is 15 residues long. Germline values: CDR1 SGHTS, CDR2 YDEGEE.

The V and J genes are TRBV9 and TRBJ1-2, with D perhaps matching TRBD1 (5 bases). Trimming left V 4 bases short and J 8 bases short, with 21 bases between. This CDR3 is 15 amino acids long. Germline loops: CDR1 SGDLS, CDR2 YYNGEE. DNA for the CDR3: TGTGCCAGCAGCTCGGGGACCCAAAACCGGAGGGGCTACACCTTC. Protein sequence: CASSSGTQNRRGYTF.

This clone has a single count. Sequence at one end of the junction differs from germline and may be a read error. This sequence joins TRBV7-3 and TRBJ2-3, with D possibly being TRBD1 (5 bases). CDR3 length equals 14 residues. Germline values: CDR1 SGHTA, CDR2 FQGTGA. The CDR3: CASSLTGTTDTQYF. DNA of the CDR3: TGTGCCAGCAGCCTAACAGGAACCACAGATACGCAGTATTTT.

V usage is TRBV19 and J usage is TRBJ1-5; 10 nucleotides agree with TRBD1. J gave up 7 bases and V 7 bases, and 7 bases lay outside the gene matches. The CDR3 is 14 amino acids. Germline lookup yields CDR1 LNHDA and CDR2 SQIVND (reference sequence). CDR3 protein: CASTADRGSQPQHF. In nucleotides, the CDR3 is TGTGCCAGTACCGCGGACAGGGGGAGCCAGCCCCAGCATTTT.

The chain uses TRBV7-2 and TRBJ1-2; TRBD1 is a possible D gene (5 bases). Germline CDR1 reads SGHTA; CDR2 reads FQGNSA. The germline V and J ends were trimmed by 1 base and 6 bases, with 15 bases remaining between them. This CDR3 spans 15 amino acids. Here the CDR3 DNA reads TGTGCCAGCAGCTTAGATCGGCAGTCGGGGCATGGCTACACCTTC. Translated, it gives CASSLDRQSGHGYTF.

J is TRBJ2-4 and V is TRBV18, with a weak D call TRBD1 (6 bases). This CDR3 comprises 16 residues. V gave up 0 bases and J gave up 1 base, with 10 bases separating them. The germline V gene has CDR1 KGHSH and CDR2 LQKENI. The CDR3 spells CASSPPNRDAKNIQYF. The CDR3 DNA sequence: TGTGCCAGCTCACCACCGAACAGGGATGCCAAAAACATTCAGTACTTC.

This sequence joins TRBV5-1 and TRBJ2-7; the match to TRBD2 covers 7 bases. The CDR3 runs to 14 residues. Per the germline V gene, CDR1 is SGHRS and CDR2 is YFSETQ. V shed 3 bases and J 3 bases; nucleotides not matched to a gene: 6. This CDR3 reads CASSSGSGVYEQYF. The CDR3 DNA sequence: TGCGCCAGCAGCTCAGGGAGCGGGGTCTACGAGCAGTACTTC.

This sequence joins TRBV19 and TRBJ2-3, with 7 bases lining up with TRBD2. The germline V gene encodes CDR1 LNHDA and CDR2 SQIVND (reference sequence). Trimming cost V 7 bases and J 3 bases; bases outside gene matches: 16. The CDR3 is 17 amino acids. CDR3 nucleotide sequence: TGTGCCAGTACCCCTGGGGCTAGCGGAGGGGTAACAGATACGCAGTATTTT. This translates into CASTPGASGGVTDTQYF.

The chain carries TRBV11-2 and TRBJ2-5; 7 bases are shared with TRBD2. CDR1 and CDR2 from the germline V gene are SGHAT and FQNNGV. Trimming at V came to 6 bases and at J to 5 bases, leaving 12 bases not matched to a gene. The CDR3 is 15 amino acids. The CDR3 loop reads CASRNFREAGETQYF. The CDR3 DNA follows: TGTGCCAGCAGAAACTTTCGGGAGGCGGGGGAGACCCAGTACTTC.